Below, 28 T cell receptor beta chains from the same sample are listed, as sequenced in a study of Ad26.COV2.S vaccination and SARS-CoV-2 variants. Assay: immunoSEQ multiplex PCR; the TCRdb copy retains only in-frame clones and omits some. The repertoire has around 400,000 clones, roughly 90% of them found once; the top ten carry more than 10%. Specified treatment: some 19 received Ad26.COV2.S at low or high dose, single or two shots; a few received placebo; per-sample allocation not given. Sampling took place 63 days after the first vaccine or placebo injection. This material consisted of peripheral blood, taken in a trial of Ad26.COV2.S vaccine versus placebo. These receptors all stem from a person aged 18-60 years who received the Ad26.COV2.S COVID-19 vaccine or a placebo.

This clone has only one observation. The chain recombines TRBV5-1 with TRBJ2-1; D is undetermined. The V and J ends lost 1 base and 5 bases respectively, with 7 bases between them. Germline lookup yields CDR1 SGHRS and CDR2 YFSETQ. The CDR3 length is 13 residues. This chain's CDR3 is CASSLMTDNEQFF. The CDR3 coding sequence is TGCGCCAGCAGCTTGATGACGGACAATGAGCAGTTCTTC.

The chain joins TRBV11-2 to TRBJ2-1, with TRBD2 matching 7 bases. The trim removed 1 base at V and 5 bases at J, leaving 5 bases unmatched. CDR1 and CDR2 (germline): SGHAT, FQNNGV. This CDR3 is 15 amino acids long. The CDR3 DNA reads as TGTGCCAGCAGCTTAGCACCCGGGACTAACAATGAGCAGTTCTTC. Protein product: CASSLAPGTNNEQFF.

The chain joins TRBV29-1 to TRBJ2-7, with 8 bases matching TRBD2. Germline V gene lookup returns CDR1 SQVTM and CDR2 ANQGSEA. V gave up 7 bases and J gave up 3 bases; unmatched junction bases: 14. CDR3 length: 15 residues. The CDR3 spells CSALLAEGRGYEQYF. CDR3 sequence (DNA): TGCAGCGCACTACTAGCGGAGGGAAGGGGCTACGAGCAGTACTTC.

The chain links TRBV2 to TRBJ1-6; 7 bases agree with TRBD1. This CDR3 contains 16 residues. With 6 bases clipped from V and 7 bases from J, the junction kept 12 bases outside the gene matches. Germline loops: CDR1 SNHLY, CDR2 FYNNEI. The CDR3 region has the DNA TGTGCCAGCAGCCCGAACTGGGACAGCAGGAATTCACCCCTCCACTTT. It encodes CASSPNWDSRNSPLHF.

V usage is TRBV18 and J usage is TRBJ2-2; tentative D call: TRBD1 (6 bases). This CDR3 comprises 16 residues. CDR1 is KGHSH and CDR2 is LQKENI in the germline V gene. The V and J ends lost 2 bases and 1 base respectively, with 11 bases between them. CDR3 protein: CASSPTGSRNTGELFF. CDR3 bases: TGTGCCAGCTCACCAACAGGGTCACGGAACACCGGGGAGCTGTTTTTT. Together with reference TRBV18 and TRBJ2-2, the CDR3 gives the full variable domain: NAGVMQNPRHLVRRRGQEARLRCSPMKGHSHVYWYRQLPEEGLKFMVYLQKENIIDESGMPKERFSAEFPKEGPSILRIQQVVRGDSAAYFCASSPTGSRNTGELFFGEGSRLTVL.

The chain couples TRBV13 to TRBJ1-1; the D is unclear. The CDR3 has 13 residues. The germline V and J ends were trimmed by 4 bases and 0 bases, with 6 bases remaining between them. Germline V CDR1 and CDR2: PRHDT, FYEKMQ (reference sequence). CDR3 loop: CASSSEMNTEAFF. The CDR3 region has the DNA TGTGCCAGCAGCTCCGAGATGAACACTGAAGCTTTCTTT.

The chain carries TRBV30 and TRBJ1-6; D is unresolved. Between the trimmed V and J ends, which lost 6 bases and 0 bases, there was a span of 3 bases. CDR1 is GTSNPN and CDR2 is SVGIG in the germline V gene (reference sequence). The CDR3 runs to 12 residues. In nucleotides, the CDR3 is TGTGCCTGTAGCTCCTATAATTCACCCCTCCACTTT. Translating it yields CACSSYNSPLHF.

This clone was observed once. The chain carries TRBV15 and TRBJ2-7, with D unresolved. Germline CDR1 LNHNV, CDR2 YYDKDF (reference sequence). Trimming shortened V by 9 bases and J by 1 base, and 16 bases separated the two germline ends. The CDR3 has 14 residues. Written as DNA, the CDR3 is TGTGCCACAGCCCGAGGTACGAGGTCCTACGAGCAGTACTTC. Residues: CATARGTRSYEQYF.

This rearrangement joins TRBV18 to TRBJ2-5; D might be TRBD2 (6 bases). Trimming stripped 4 bases from V and 3 bases from J, with 6 bases between. Germline values: CDR1 KGHSH, CDR2 LQKENI. The CDR3 covers 12 residues. For the CDR3, the DNA is TGTGCCAGCTCACGGGAGGAAGAGACCCAGTACTTC. Translating it yields CASSREEETQYF.

The rearrangement joins TRBV18 to TRBJ1-4; D is ambiguous. Trimming took 1 base from V and 2 from J, leaving 14 bases between them. The CDR3 is 17 amino acids. In germline, CDR1 is KGHSH, CDR2 LQKENI. The CDR3 sequence is CASSPLTSRLTNEKLFF. DNA for the CDR3: TGTGCCAGCTCACCACTCACGTCTAGGCTTACTAATGAAAAACTGTTTTTT. The full variable domain, completed using reference TRBV18 and TRBJ1-4, is NAGVMQNPRHLVRRRGQEARLRCSPMKGHSHVYWYRQLPEEGLKFMVYLQKENIIDESGMPKERFSAEFPKEGPSILRIQQVVRGDSAAYFCASSPLTSRLTNEKLFFGSGTQLSVL.

This chain uses TRBV4-3 with TRBJ1-1; weak D call: TRBD1 (5 bases). V was clipped by 3 bases and J by 0 bases, with 20 bases between them. The CDR3 runs to 18 residues. Germline V gives CDR1 LGHNA, CDR2 YSLEER. The CDR3 DNA reads as TGCGCCAGCAGCCATTATATCAGGGAGGGGATCGTGAACACTGAAGCTTTCTTT. Protein sequence: CASSHYIREGIVNTEAFF.

The chain links TRBV15 to TRBJ2-5, with 7 bases lining up with TRBD2. This CDR3 has 16 amino acids. V was pared by 7 bases and J by 4 bases, with 15 bases of the junction left unmatched. Germline loops: CDR1 LNHNV, CDR2 YYDKDF (reference sequence). CDR3 loop: CATTPSGEWGRETQYF. The CDR3 bases are TGTGCCACCACGCCCAGCGGGGAATGGGGTCGAGAGACCCAGTACTTC.

In DNA form, the CDR3 reads TGCGCCAGCAGTGACTACCCGGGGGCCGCAGCGAACACCGGGGAGCTGTTTTTT. Translating it yields CASSDYPGAAANTGELFF. The rearrangement joins TRBV10-2 to TRBJ2-2; the D call may be TRBD1 or TRBD2 (6 bases each). CDR3 size: 18 residues. V was cut by 3 bases and J by 0 bases, with 17 bases left in between. Germline V gene lookup returns CDR1 WSHSY and CDR2 SAAADI.

This chain links TRBV30 with TRBJ2-7; possible D gene TRBD2, 6 bases. The CDR3 length is 13 residues. CDR1 is GTSNPN, CDR2 SVGIG, per germline (reference sequence). V gave up 3 bases and J gave up 3 bases, with 12 bases separating them. This chain's CDR3 is CAWRLRGGYEQYF. CDR3 in DNA: TGTGCCTGGAGGTTGCGGGGAGGCTACGAGCAGTACTTC.

V usage is TRBV21-1 and J usage is TRBJ2-3; the listed D gene, TRBD2, was not tested against the DNA. TRBV21-1 is designated a pseudogene. The CDR3 extends over 12 amino acids. The CDR3 DNA follows: TGTGCCAGCGGACTTTTACCAGATACGCAGTATTTT. It specifies CASGLLPDTQYF.

The chain joins TRBV7-2 to TRBJ1-3; no reliable D call. The CDR3 sequence is 14 residues long. V lost 3 bases, J lost 7 bases, and 13 bases lay in between. Germline-derived CDR1 and CDR2 are SGHTA and FQGNSA. CDR3: CASSFSSGENTIYF. The CDR3, as DNA: TGTGCCAGCAGCTTCAGTTCAGGCGAGAACACCATATATTTT.

The V call is TRBV7-2, the J call TRBJ2-7, with D unresolved. Trimming shortened V by 5 bases and J by 6 bases, and 17 bases separated the two germline ends. The germline V gene encodes CDR1 SGHTA and CDR2 FQGNSA. The CDR3 totals 14 residues. The CDR3 is CASSPSAWVGEQYF. CDR3 bases: TGTGCCAGCAGCCCCAGCGCTTGGGTCGGCGAGCAGTACTTC.

The rearrangement joins TRBV5-4 to TRBJ2-5; possibly TRBD2 for D (6 bases). There are 15 residues in the CDR3. V lost 3 bases to trimming and J lost 5 bases, with 17 bases between them. The germline gives CDR1 SGHNT, CDR2 YYREEE (reference sequence). CDR3 DNA sequence: TGTGCCAGCAGCTCCCCCGGCGGGGCCAGGGAGACCCAGTACTTC. This sequence encodes CASSSPGGARETQYF.

This chain uses TRBV9 with TRBJ2-2; D not resolved. The CDR3 loop spans 15 amino acids. CDR1 SGDLS and CDR2 YYNGEE come from the germline V gene. Trimming cost V 4 bases and J 0 bases, with 10 bases left between them. The CDR3 bases are TGTGCCAGCAGCTATGAACTCGCGAACACCGGGGAGCTGTTTTTT. It encodes CASSYELANTGELFF.

This chain connects TRBV5-4 to TRBJ2-1, with 11 bases aligning to TRBD2. The CDR3 spans 15 residues. V gave up 4 bases and J gave up 9 bases; unmatched junction bases: 9. Germline-derived CDR1 and CDR2 are SGHNT and YYREEE (reference sequence). The CDR3 DNA is TGTGCCAGCAGCACAAGAGGGCTAGCGGGAGGTGAGCAGTTCTTC. This codes for CASSTRGLAGGEQFF. Full variable domain (remainder filled in from reference TRBV5-4 and TRBJ2-1): ETGVTQSPTHLIKTRGQQVTLRCSSQSGHNTVSWYQQALGQGPQFIFQYYREEENGRGNFPPRFSGLQFPNYSSELNVNALELDDSALYLCASSTRGLAGGEQFFGPGTRLTVL.

The genes are TRBV5-4 and TRBJ1-1, with D perhaps TRBD1 (5 bases). Germline CDR1 is SGHNT and CDR2 is YYREEE (reference sequence). V dropped 2 bases and J dropped 2 bases, with 13 bases sitting between them. The CDR3 extends over 15 amino acids. CDR3 nucleotide sequence: TGTGCCAGCAGCTTTCGGGGTAGGGGAAACACTGAAGCTTTCTTT. Protein product: CASSFRGRGNTEAFF. The variable domain in full, completed from reference TRBV5-4 and TRBJ1-1, reads ETGVTQSPTHLIKTRGQQVTLRCSSQSGHNTVSWYQQALGQGPQFIFQYYREEENGRGNFPPRFSGLQFPNYSSELNVNALELDDSALYLCASSFRGRGNTEAFFGQGTRLTVV.

This chain links TRBV19 with TRBJ1-5; tentative D call: TRBD1 (5 bases). CDR1 LNHDA and CDR2 SQIVND come from the germline V gene (reference sequence). The CDR3 is 14 residues long. Trimming removed 10 bases at V and 3 bases at J, with 16 bases between. The CDR3 spells CATRRGLDNQPQHF. DNA for the CDR3: TGTGCCACAAGAAGGGGATTGGACAATCAGCCCCAGCATTTT.

The rearrangement joins TRBV9 to TRBJ2-3, with D unresolved. V was cut by 0 bases and J by 0 bases, with 8 bases left in between. Germline values: CDR1 SGDLS, CDR2 YYNGEE. The CDR3 is 15 residues long. The CDR3 nucleotides are TGTGCCAGCAGCGTAGGGCCCCTGAGCACAGATACGCAGTATTTT. Protein: CASSVGPLSTDTQYF.

The J gene is TRBJ1-6, the V gene TRBV9; D ambiguous. This CDR3 is 15 amino acids long. V was clipped by 0 bases and J by 8 bases, with 12 bases between them. The germline gives CDR1 SGDLS, CDR2 YYNGEE. The CDR3, as DNA: TGTGCCAGCAGCGTAGGGAACAGTCCTGATTCACCCCTCCACTTT. It yields the protein CASSVGNSPDSPLHF.

This chain links TRBV13 with TRBJ1-4; the D gene is possibly TRBD1 (5 bases). The CDR3 is made up of 15 amino acids. Between the trimmed V and J ends, which lost 4 bases and 2 bases, there was a span of 11 bases. CDR1 and CDR2 from the germline V gene are PRHDT and FYEKMQ (reference sequence). The CDR3 DNA is TGTGCCAGCAGCTGGGGCCTGGGGACTAATGAAAAACTGTTTTTT. Translation gives CASSWGLGTNEKLFF.

In the case of this clone: The sample holds other DNA sequences that translate to the same CDR3. The CDR3, as DNA: TGTGCCAGCAGGAGGGATAATGAGCAGTTCTTC. Residues: CASRRDNEQFF. This rearrangement joins TRBV6-5 to TRBJ2-1, with TRBD2 as a possible D gene (5 bases). The CDR3 runs 11 residues. Germline-derived CDR1 and CDR2 are MNHEY and SVGAGI. V lost 6 bases and J 7 bases, leaving 7 bases between the germline ends.

This chain uses TRBV18 with TRBJ2-5; the D is unclear. Deletions cut 0 bases from V and 3 bases from J, with 11 bases between. Looked up from germline, CDR1 is KGHSH and CDR2 is LQKENI. The length of the CDR3 is 15 residues. The CDR3 spells CASSPPNRPKETQYF. Written as DNA, the CDR3 is TGTGCCAGCTCACCACCGAACAGACCGAAAGAGACCCAGTACTTC.

The gene calls are TRBV6-5 and TRBJ1-2, with D unresolved. V lost 6 bases to trimming and J lost 8 bases, with 19 bases between them. The CDR3 is 14 residues long. In germline, CDR1 is MNHEY, CDR2 SVGAGI. CDR3: CASRYPSWTEGYTF. Written as DNA, the CDR3 is TGTGCCAGCAGGTACCCGTCTTGGACGGAGGGCTACACCTTC.